A single sample is the source of the 16 T cell receptor beta chains below, sequenced in a study of cytomegalovirus exposure and HLA in healthy donors. PCR amplification relied on 60 Vbeta primers (plus 13 Jbeta primers). Measured with immunoSEQ multiplex PCR; TCRdb has only the in-frame clones, and not every one. The table lists roughly 120,000 clones, 15% of them singletons. What was sequenced was PBMCs. The source is a young woman in good health and CMV-seronegative.

This chain joins TRBV11-2 and TRBJ1-2; the D gene is possibly TRBD1 (6 bases). This CDR3 is built from 14 residues. The V end lost 1 base, the J end lost 6 bases, and 12 bases lay between the germline ends. Germline V gene data show CDR1 as SGHAT and CDR2 as FQNNGV. CDR3 DNA: TGTGCCAGCAGCTTAGCAGGGGCTGGGGATGGCTACACCTTC. This codes for CASSLAGAGDGYTF.

The CDR3 sequence: CASNPFWGPSTDTQYF. The CDR3 bases are TGTGCCAGCAACCCCTTTTGGGGGCCGAGCACAGATACGCAGTATTTT. The V gene is TRBV28, the J gene TRBJ2-3, with a possible D match to TRBD1 (6 bases). V was shortened by 7 bases and J by 0 bases, with 17 bases between the two germline ends. The germline CDR1 and CDR2 sequences are MDHEN and SYDVKM. The CDR3 spans 16 residues.

This rearrangement joins TRBV4-1 to TRBJ1-3; D may be TRBD1 (6 bases). The germline CDR1 and CDR2 sequences are MGHRA and YSYEKL. V was shortened by 0 bases and J by 0 bases, with 9 bases between the two germline ends. CDR3 size: 16 residues. Here the CDR3 reads CASSQDRGGSGNTIYF. The CDR3 DNA follows: TGCGCCAGCAGCCAAGATAGGGGGGGCTCTGGAAACACCATATATTTT.

This clone turned up a few times. The rearrangement joins TRBV19 to TRBJ1-2, with TRBD1 as a possible D gene (5 bases). The CDR3 has 14 amino acids. CDR1 is LNHDA and CDR2 is SQIVND in the germline V gene (reference sequence). V lost 3 bases, J lost 4 bases, and 12 bases lay in between. CDR3 DNA: TGTGCCAGTAGTATGCTGGGACTTGGCTATGGCTACACCTTC. Its translation is CASSMLGLGYGYTF.

The V gene is TRBV4-1, the J gene TRBJ1-1; no firm D call. The ends were cut back, 1 base at V and 3 bases at J, with 15 bases in the middle. This CDR3 contains 16 residues. In germline, CDR1 is MGHRA, CDR2 YSYEKL. The CDR3 loop reads CASSQGSGGSDTEAFF. DNA of the CDR3: TGCGCCAGCAGCCAAGGAAGCGGAGGGAGCGACACTGAAGCTTTCTTT.

This clone was counted only a few times. The chain uses TRBV7-8 and TRBJ1-1, with 7 bases matching TRBD1. V lost 5 bases, J lost 0 bases, and 3 bases stayed unmatched. The CDR3 length is 14 residues. CDR1 SGHVS and CDR2 FQNEAQ come from the germline V gene. CDR3 sequence reads: CASSPGQMNTEAFF. The CDR3 DNA sequence: TGTGCCAGCAGCCCGGGACAGATGAACACTGAAGCTTTCTTT.

This clone was seen a few times. J is TRBJ1-1 and V is TRBV28; possible D gene TRBD1, 6 bases. V lost 8 bases, J lost 6 bases, and 16 bases lay in between. Looked up from germline, CDR1 is MDHEN and CDR2 is SYDVKM. This CDR3 has 13 residues. The CDR3 DNA follows: TGTGCCAGCGGAACTACAGGGAGGGCTGAAGCTTTCTTT. Its translation: CASGTTGRAEAFF.

This clone has only a few counts. This CDR3 is also generated by other DNA sequences in the sample. This chain links TRBV7-2 with TRBJ1-4; D is uncertain. Per germline, CDR1 SGHTA and CDR2 FQGNSA. The V gene lost 5 bases and the J gene lost 4 bases, with 11 bases spanning the gap. The CDR3 runs 14 residues. For the CDR3, the DNA is TGTGCCAGCAGCCTCGGAGGTGGTAATGAAAAACTGTTTTTT. Translation: CASSLGGGNEKLFF.

This chain joins TRBV4-2 and TRBJ2-7, with 10 positions matching TRBD2. The CDR3 totals 17 residues. Germline CDR1 is LGHNA and CDR2 is YNFKEQ. The trim removed 0 bases at V and 5 bases at J, leaving 10 bases unmatched. CDR3 nucleotides: TGTGCCAGCAGCCAAGATCACGGCGGTAGCGGGAGGAACGAGCAGTACTTC. Translating it yields CASSQDHGGSGRNEQYF.

In this sample, this clone turned up a few times. This chain connects TRBV4-1 to TRBJ2-3; 10 bases are a match to TRBD2. Germline CDR1 and CDR2: MGHRA and YSYEKL. Unmatched junction bases numbered 10, after V lost 0 bases and J lost 10 bases. This CDR3 is 16 amino acids long. For the CDR3, the DNA is TGCGCCAGCAGCCAAGATCTGTCGCTAGCGGGAGTTCCGCAGTATTTT. Translation: CASSQDLSLAGVPQYF.

This clone was seen more than once but under ten times. The genes are TRBV4-2 and TRBJ2-1; TRBD2 might be the D (5 bases). The V end was cut by 5 bases, the J end by 6 bases, with 23 bases between. The CDR3 loop spans 17 amino acids. In germline, CDR1 is LGHNA, CDR2 YNFKEQ. CDR3 nucleotides: TGTGCCAGCAGCGAAGGCCTAGCTCGAGTAGCGACCAATGAGCAGTTCTTC. This encodes CASSEGLARVATNEQFF.

The V gene is TRBV5-4, the J gene TRBJ2-5; D possibly corresponds to TRBD1 (5 bases). Germline-derived CDR1 and CDR2 are SGHNT and YYREEE (reference sequence). Between the trimmed V and J ends, which lost 4 bases and 3 bases, there was a span of 13 bases. The CDR3 is 14 residues long. CDR3 protein: CASSPRAFEETQYF. In nucleotides, the CDR3 is TGTGCCAGCAGCCCCAGGGCATTCGAAGAGACCCAGTACTTC.

For the CDR3, the DNA is TGTGCCAGCAGCGTCAACCCAGGGACTCTAGATGAAAAACTGTTTTTT. Its translation: CASSVNPGTLDEKLFF. The rearrangement uses TRBV9 and TRBJ1-4; D may be TRBD1 (5 bases). V gave up 2 bases and J gave up 6 bases, with 17 bases separating them. Germline CDR1 is SGDLS and CDR2 is YYNGEE. The CDR3 length is 16 residues.

The chain links TRBV2 to TRBJ2-3, with TRBD2 matching 9 bases. V gave up 6 bases and J gave up 3 bases; unmatched junction bases: 7. This CDR3 is 15 amino acids long. Germline V gene sequence: CDR1 SNHLY, CDR2 FYNNEI. CDR3 sequence: CASSFSGSQTDTQYF. CDR3 in DNA: TGTGCCAGCAGCTTTAGCGGGAGCCAGACAGATACGCAGTATTTT.

The genes are TRBV28 and TRBJ2-2; 11 bases line up with TRBD2. Germline CDR1 and CDR2: MDHEN and SYDVKM. With V trimmed by 6 bases and J by 6 bases, 6 bases remained unmatched. This CDR3 contains 15 residues. CDR3 DNA sequence: TGTGCCAGCAGGGAAACTAGCGGGGGTTCCGGGGAGCTGTTTTTT. Protein: CASRETSGGSGELFF.

A few counts support this clone. The V call is TRBV5-1, the J call TRBJ2-5, with D maybe TRBD2 (6 bases). V was cut by 7 bases and J by 4 bases, with 17 bases left in between. This CDR3 region has 14 residues. Germline V gene sequence: CDR1 SGHRS, CDR2 YFSETQ. The CDR3 DNA is TGCGCCAGCGGGGGTTTGCGGGACGGAGAGACCCAGTACTTC. Its protein is CASGGLRDGETQYF.